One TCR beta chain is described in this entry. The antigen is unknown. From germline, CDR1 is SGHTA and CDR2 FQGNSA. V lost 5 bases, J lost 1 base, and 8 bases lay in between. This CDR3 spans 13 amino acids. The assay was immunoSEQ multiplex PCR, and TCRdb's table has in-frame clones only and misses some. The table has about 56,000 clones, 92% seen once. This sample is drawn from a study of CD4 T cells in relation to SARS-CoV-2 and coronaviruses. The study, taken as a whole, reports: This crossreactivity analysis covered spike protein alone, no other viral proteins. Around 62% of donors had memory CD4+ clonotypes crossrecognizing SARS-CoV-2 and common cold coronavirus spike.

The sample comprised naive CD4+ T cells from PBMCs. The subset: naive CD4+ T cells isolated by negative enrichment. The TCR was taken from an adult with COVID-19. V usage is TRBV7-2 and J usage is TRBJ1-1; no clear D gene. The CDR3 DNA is TGTGCCAGCAGCAGCCAGAGGAACACTGAAGCTTTCTTT. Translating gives CASSSQRNTEAFF.